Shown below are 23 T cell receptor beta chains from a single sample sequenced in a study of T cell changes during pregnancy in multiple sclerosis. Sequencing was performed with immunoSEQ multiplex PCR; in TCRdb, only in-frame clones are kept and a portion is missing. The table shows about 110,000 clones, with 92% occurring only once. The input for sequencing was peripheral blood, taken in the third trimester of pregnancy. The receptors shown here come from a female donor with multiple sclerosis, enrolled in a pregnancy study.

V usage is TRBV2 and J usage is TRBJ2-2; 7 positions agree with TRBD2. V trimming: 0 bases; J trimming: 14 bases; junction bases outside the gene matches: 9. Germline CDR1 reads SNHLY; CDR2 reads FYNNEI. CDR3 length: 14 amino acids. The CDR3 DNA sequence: TGTGCCAGCAGTGAAGCGTGGTCGGGAGGTCTTCTGTTTTTT. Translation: CASSEAWSGGLLFF.

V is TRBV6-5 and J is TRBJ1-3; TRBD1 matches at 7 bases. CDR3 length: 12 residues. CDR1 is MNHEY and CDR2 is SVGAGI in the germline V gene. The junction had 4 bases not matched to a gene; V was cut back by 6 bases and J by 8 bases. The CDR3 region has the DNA TGTGCCAGCAGCCGACAGGGAGACACCATATATTTT. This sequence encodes CASSRQGDTIYF.

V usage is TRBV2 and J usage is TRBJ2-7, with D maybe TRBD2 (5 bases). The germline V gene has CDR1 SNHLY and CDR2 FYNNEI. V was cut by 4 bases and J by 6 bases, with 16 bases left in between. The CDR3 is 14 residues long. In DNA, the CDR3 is TGTGCCAGCAGTGTTCTAGCCGGGCTGGGCGAGCAGTACTTC. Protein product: CASSVLAGLGEQYF. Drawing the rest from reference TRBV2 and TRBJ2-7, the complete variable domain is EPEVTQTPSHQVTQMGQEVILRCVPISNHLYFYWYRQILGQKVEFLVSFYNNEISEKSEIFDDQFSVERPDGSNFTLKIRSTKLEDSAMYFCASSVLAGLGEQYFGPGTRLTVT.

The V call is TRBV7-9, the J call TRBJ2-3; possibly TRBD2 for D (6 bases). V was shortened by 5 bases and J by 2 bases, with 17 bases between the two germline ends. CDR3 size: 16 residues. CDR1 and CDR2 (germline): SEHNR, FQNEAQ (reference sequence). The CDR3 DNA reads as TGTGCCAGCAGCGCTAAGGACCGGGACTTCACAGATACGCAGTATTTT. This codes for CASSAKDRDFTDTQYF.

CDR3 residues: CASSLGGFGYTF. The CDR3 nucleotides read TGTGCCAGCAGCTTAGGAGGGTTTGGCTACACCTTC. This chain joins TRBV5-6 and TRBJ1-2; unclear D gene. The CDR3 consists of 12 residues. V lost 2 bases to trimming and J lost 7 bases, with 9 bases between them. Germline V gene sequence: CDR1 SGHDT, CDR2 YYEEEE.

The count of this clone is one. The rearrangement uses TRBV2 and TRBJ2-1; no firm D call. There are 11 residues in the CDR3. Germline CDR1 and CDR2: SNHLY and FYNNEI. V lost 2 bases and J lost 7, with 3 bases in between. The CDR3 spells CASSESNEQFF. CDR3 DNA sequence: TGTGCCAGCAGTGAATCGAATGAGCAGTTCTTC.

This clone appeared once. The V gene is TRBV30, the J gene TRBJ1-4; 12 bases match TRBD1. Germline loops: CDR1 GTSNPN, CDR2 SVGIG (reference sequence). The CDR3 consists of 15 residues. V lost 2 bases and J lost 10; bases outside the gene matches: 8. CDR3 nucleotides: TGTGCCTGGAGTTACGGGACAGGGGGCGTCGGAAAACTGTTTTTT. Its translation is CAWSYGTGGVGKLFF.

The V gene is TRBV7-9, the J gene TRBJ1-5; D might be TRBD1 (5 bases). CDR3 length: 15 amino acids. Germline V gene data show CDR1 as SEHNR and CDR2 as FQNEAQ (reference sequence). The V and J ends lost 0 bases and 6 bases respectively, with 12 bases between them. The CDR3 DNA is TGTGCCAGCAGCTTAGCAGGGGCGTACGGTCAGCCCCAGCATTTT. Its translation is CASSLAGAYGQPQHF.

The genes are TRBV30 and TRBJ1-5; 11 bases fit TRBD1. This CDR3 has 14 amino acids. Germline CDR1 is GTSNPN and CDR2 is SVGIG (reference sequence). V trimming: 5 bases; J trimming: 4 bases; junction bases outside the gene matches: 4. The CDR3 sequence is CAWGQGARNQPQHF. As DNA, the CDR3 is TGTGCCTGGGGACAGGGGGCGCGAAATCAGCCCCAGCATTTT.

Here the CDR3 reads CASSLVTPGDGETQYF. CDR3 coding DNA: TGTGCCAGCAGCTTAGTTACTCCAGGGGACGGAGAGACCCAGTACTTC. The V and J genes are TRBV7-9 and TRBJ2-5; D might be TRBD1 (6 bases). Trimming removed 1 base from V and 4 bases from J, with 16 bases in between. The CDR3 contains 16 residues. Germline V gene lookup returns CDR1 SEHNR and CDR2 FQNEAQ (reference sequence).

CDR3 DNA sequence: TGCGCCAGCAGCCAAGTTCCCGGAGATACGCAGTATTTT. It translates to CASSQVPGDTQYF. The chain uses TRBV4-1 and TRBJ2-3, with D unresolved. The CDR3 has 13 residues. V was pared by 1 base and J by 5 bases, with 7 bases between. Germline-derived CDR1 and CDR2 are MGHRA and YSYEKL.

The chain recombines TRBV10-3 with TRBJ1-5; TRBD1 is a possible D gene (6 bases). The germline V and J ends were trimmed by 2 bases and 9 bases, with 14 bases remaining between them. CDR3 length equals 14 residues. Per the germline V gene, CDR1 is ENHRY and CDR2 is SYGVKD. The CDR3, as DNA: TGTGCCATCAGTGAGGATCAGGGGCCGGGGCCCCAGCATTTT. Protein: CAISEDQGPGPQHF.

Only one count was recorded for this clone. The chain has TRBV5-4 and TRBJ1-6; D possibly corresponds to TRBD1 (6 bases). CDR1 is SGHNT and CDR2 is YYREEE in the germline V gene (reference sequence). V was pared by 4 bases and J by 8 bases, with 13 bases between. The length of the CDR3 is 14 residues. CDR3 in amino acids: CASSPAGGHSPLHF. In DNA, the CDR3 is TGTGCCAGCAGCCCGGCGGGGGGGCATTCACCCCTCCACTTT.

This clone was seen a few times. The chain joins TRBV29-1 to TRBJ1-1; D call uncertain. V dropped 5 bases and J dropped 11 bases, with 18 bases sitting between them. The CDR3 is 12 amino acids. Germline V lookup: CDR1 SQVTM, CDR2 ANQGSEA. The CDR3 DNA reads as TGCAGCGTTTCAGTAGGCAGGAATGAGGCTTTCTTT. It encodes CSVSVGRNEAFF.

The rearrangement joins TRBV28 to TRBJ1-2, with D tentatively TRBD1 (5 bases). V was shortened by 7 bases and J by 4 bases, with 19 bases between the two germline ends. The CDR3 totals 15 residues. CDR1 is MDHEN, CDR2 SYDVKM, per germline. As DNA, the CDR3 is TGTGCCAGCAACCCTCCCCAGGCCGGGGGCTATGGCTACACCTTC. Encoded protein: CASNPPQAGGYGYTF.

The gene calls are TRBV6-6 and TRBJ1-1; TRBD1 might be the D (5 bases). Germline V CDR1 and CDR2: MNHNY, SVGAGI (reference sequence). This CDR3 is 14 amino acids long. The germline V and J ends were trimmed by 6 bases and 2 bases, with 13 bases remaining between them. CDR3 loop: CASSLKQVNTEAFF. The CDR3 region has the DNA TGTGCCAGCAGCCTTAAACAGGTTAACACTGAAGCTTTCTTT.

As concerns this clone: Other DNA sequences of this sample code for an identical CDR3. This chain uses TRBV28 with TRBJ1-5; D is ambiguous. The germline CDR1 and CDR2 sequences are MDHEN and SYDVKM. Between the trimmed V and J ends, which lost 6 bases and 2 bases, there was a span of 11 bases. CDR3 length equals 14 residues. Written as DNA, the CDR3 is TGTGCCAGCAGCCCTAGACTAGGCAATCAGCCCCAGCATTTT. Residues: CASSPRLGNQPQHF.

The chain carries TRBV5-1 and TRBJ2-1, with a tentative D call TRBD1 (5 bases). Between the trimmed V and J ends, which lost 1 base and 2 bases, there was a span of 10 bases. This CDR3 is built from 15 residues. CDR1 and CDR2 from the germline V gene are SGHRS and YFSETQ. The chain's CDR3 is CASSLSRATYNEQFF. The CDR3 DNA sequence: TGCGCCAGCAGCTTGAGCAGGGCCACCTACAATGAGCAGTTCTTC.

CDR3 in amino acids: CASSPGRVYGYTF. The CDR3 region has the DNA TGTGCCAGCAGCCCCGGCAGGGTCTATGGCTACACCTTC. The chain uses TRBV11-2 and TRBJ1-2; maybe TRBD1 (5 bases). V was trimmed by 5 bases and J by 4 bases, leaving 11 bases between them. Germline V gene lookup returns CDR1 SGHAT and CDR2 FQNNGV. This CDR3 has 13 residues.

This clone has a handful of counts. The CDR3 DNA sequence: TGCGCCAGCAGTGAGTCGATTATTCCGGGACAGAATGGCTACACCTTC. This codes for CASSESIIPGQNGYTF. The chain employs TRBV10-2 and TRBJ1-2, with 7 bases matching TRBD1. The J segment lost 6 bases and the V segment lost 0 bases, leaving 10 bases of the junction unmatched. The CDR3 spans 16 residues. Per the germline V gene, CDR1 is WSHSY and CDR2 is SAAADI.

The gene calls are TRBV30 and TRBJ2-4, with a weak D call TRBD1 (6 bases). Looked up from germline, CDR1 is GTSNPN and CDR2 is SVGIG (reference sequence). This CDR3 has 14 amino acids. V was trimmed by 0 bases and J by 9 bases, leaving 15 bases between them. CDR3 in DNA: TGTGCCTGGAGTGTACCCGGACAGCCCGGCATTCAGTACTTC. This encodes CAWSVPGQPGIQYF.

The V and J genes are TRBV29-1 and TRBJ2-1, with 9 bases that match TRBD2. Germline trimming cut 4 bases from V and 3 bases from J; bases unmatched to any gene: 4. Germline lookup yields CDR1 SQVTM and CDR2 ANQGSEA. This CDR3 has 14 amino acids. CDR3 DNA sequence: TGCAGCGTTGCACTAGCGGGTATCTACAATGAGCAGTTCTTC. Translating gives CSVALAGIYNEQFF.

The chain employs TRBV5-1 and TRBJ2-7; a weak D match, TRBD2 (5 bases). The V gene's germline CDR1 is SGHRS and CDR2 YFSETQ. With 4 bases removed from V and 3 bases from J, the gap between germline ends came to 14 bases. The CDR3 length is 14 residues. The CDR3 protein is CASSAGPGGYEQYF. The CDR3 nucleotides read TGCGCCAGCAGCGCGGGTCCGGGCGGCTACGAGCAGTACTTC.